A selection of T cell receptor beta chains follows, all from one sample in a study of brain T cells in children with intractable seizures. TCRdb's copy holds only in-frame clones and misses some; the assay was immunoSEQ multiplex PCR. The sample records 110,000 or so clones, 85% to 95% being singletons. Sequencing was performed on peripheral blood, taken at surgery. The receptors were sampled from a boy in the first two years of life with hemimegalencephaly and intractable seizures. Both conserved end residues are part of each CDR3. A D gene is named only where the DNA matches it firmly. Rows give clone size only sometimes, using once, few, many, or a class for an expanded clone.

clone size: .; D gene: TRBD2; V gene: TRBV19; J gene: TRBJ2-3; CDR3 protein: CASSFQKAGGGADTQYF; CDR3 DNA: TGTGCCAGTAGTTTCCAGAAAGCGGGAGGCGGCGCGGATACGCAGTATTTT
clone size: .; D gene: .; V gene: TRBV5-5; J gene: TRBJ1-1; CDR3 protein: CASSLEGTNTEAFF; CDR3 DNA: TGTGCCAGCAGCTTGGAGGGGACAAACACTGAAGCTTTCTTT
clone size: .; D gene: .; V gene: TRBV29-1; J gene: TRBJ2-2; CDR3 protein: CSGGSHVGGGELFF; CDR3 DNA: TGCAGCGGGGGTTCCCACGTCGGCGGCGGGGAGCTGTTTTTT
clone size: .; D gene: .; V gene: TRBV7-2; J gene: TRBJ2-4; CDR3 protein: CASSFRLLAKNIQYF; CDR3 DNA: TGTGCCAGCAGCTTTAGACTTCTAGCCAAAAACATTCAGTACTTC
clone size: .; D gene: .; V gene: TRBV19; J gene: TRBJ2-7; CDR3 protein: CASSLGAGSYEQYF; CDR3 DNA: TGTGCCAGTAGCCTAGGAGCAGGGTCCTACGAGCAGTACTTC
clone size: .; D gene: .; V gene: TRBV5-4; J gene: TRBJ2-5; CDR3 protein: CASSLEAGAGVGETQYF; CDR3 DNA: TGTGCCAGCAGCTTGGAGGCGGGGGCGGGAGTCGGAGAGACCCAGTACTTC
clone size: .; D gene: TRBD1; V gene: TRBV2; J gene: TRBJ1-1; CDR3 protein: CASSWDSLMNTEAFF; CDR3 DNA: TGTGCCAGCAGTTGGGACAGCCTCATGAACACTGAAGCTTTCTTT
clone size: .; D gene: .; V gene: TRBV9; J gene: TRBJ1-5; CDR3 protein: CASSVEGYSNQPQHF; CDR3 DNA: TGTGCCAGCAGCGTAGAAGGCTATAGCAATCAGCCCCAGCATTTT
clone size: .; D gene: .; V gene: TRBV10-3; J gene: TRBJ1-4; CDR3 protein: CAISSTFNEKLFF; CDR3 DNA: TGTGCCATCAGTTCAACCTTTAATGAAAAACTGTTTTTT
clone size: .; D gene: .; V gene: TRBV10-3; J gene: TRBJ2-1; CDR3 protein: CAISVERFNGPNNEQFF; CDR3 DNA: TGTGCCATCAGTGTGGAACGGTTCAATGGTCCCAACAATGAGCAGTTCTTC
clone size: .; D gene: .; V gene: TRBV28; J gene: TRBJ2-7; CDR3 protein: CASSRPGLYEQYF; CDR3 DNA: TGTGCCAGCAGCCGACCGGGACTCTACGAGCAGTACTTC
clone size: .; D gene: .; V gene: TRBV18; J gene: TRBJ2-2; CDR3 protein: CASSPSAGELFF; CDR3 DNA: TGTGCCAGCTCACCCAGCGCCGGGGAGCTGTTTTTT
clone size: once; D gene: .; V gene: TRBV12-3/TRBV12-4; J gene: TRBJ1-1; CDR3 protein: CASSFGGTEAFF; CDR3 DNA: TGTGCCAGCAGTTTTGGGGGCACTGAAGCTTTCTTT
clone size: .; D gene: .; V gene: TRBV7-9; J gene: TRBJ2-7; CDR3 protein: CASSLGLKATGRSYEQYF; CDR3 DNA: TGTGCCAGCAGCTTAGGGTTGAAGGCAACAGGCCGTTCCTACGAGCAGTACTTC
clone size: .; D gene: .; V gene: TRBV28; J gene: TRBJ1-5; CDR3 protein: CASSPAGEGDQPQHF; CDR3 DNA: TGTGCCAGCAGCCCCGCTGGGGAGGGGGATCAGCCCCAGCATTTT
clone size: once; D gene: .; V gene: TRBV6-6; J gene: TRBJ1-2; CDR3 protein: CASSYVPGLNYGYTF; CDR3 DNA: TGTGCCAGCAGTTACGTTCCGGGACTTAACTATGGCTACACCTTC
clone size: .; D gene: TRBD2; V gene: TRBV19; J gene: TRBJ2-3; CDR3 protein: CASSIASPSGSYTDTQYF; CDR3 DNA: TGTGCCAGTAGTATAGCGAGTCCTAGCGGGAGTTATACAGATACGCAGTATTTT
clone size: .; D gene: TRBD1; V gene: TRBV5-6; J gene: TRBJ1-5; CDR3 protein: CASSLYLRQGAGSNQPQHF; CDR3 DNA: TGTGCCAGCAGCTTGTATCTGCGACAGGGGGCCGGGAGCAATCAGCCCCAGCATTTT
clone size: .; D gene: .; V gene: TRBV29-1; J gene: TRBJ2-7; CDR3 protein: CSVEVWQGRSSSSSYEQYF; CDR3 DNA: TGCAGCGTTGAAGTTTGGCAGGGTAGATCCAGTTCGAGCTCCTACGAGCAGTACTTC
clone size: once; D gene: TRBD2; V gene: TRBV5-1; J gene: TRBJ2-2; CDR3 protein: CASSVETSGISSGELFF; CDR3 DNA: TGCGCCAGCAGCGTCGAGACTAGCGGGATTAGTTCCGGGGAGCTGTTTTTT
clone size: .; D gene: .; V gene: TRBV10-3; J gene: TRBJ2-3; CDR3 protein: CAIPLYGTDTQYF; CDR3 DNA: TGTGCCATCCCCCTGTACGGGACAGATACGCAGTATTTT
clone size: .; D gene: .; V gene: TRBV25-1; J gene: TRBJ2-2; CDR3 protein: CASSEPLQGGSGELFF; CDR3 DNA: TGTGCCAGCAGTGAACCCCTCCAAGGAGGTAGCGGGGAGCTGTTTTTT
clone size: .; D gene: TRBD2; V gene: TRBV7-6; J gene: TRBJ2-1; CDR3 protein: CASSFNLREGRYNEQFF; CDR3 DNA: TGTGCCAGCAGCTTTAATTTGCGGGAGGGAAGGTACAATGAGCAGTTCTTC
clone size: .; D gene: TRBD1; V gene: TRBV27; J gene: TRBJ2-7; CDR3 protein: CASSSLLTGGGYEQYF; CDR3 DNA: TGTGCCAGCAGTTCCCTCCTAACAGGGGGCGGCTACGAGCAGTACTTC
clone size: .; D gene: .; V gene: TRBV28; J gene: TRBJ1-2; CDR3 protein: CASSWSTGTDGYTF; CDR3 DNA: TGTGCCAGCAGTTGGTCAACCGGGACGGATGGCTACACCTTC
clone size: .; D gene: .; V gene: TRBV4-2; J gene: TRBJ1-1; CDR3 protein: CASTGGAEAFF; CDR3 DNA: TGTGCCAGTACCGGGGGGGCTGAAGCTTTCTTT